This T cell receptor beta chain originates from a study of cytomegalovirus exposure and HLA in healthy donors. PCR employed 60 Vbeta and 13 Jbeta primers. TCRdb keeps only in-frame clones here, not all; method: immunoSEQ multiplex PCR. The repertoire holds around 190,000 clones, around 82% seen once, with under 2.5% in the top ten. The V gene lost 1 base and the J gene lost 3 bases, with 7 bases spanning the gap. CDR1 is LNHDA, CDR2 SQIVND, per germline (reference sequence). The CDR3 length is 14 residues. The rearrangement uses TRBV19 and TRBJ2-4; possible D gene TRBD2, 5 bases. This receptor was taken from a man aged 55 to 70 in good health and CMV-seronegative. Sequencing used PBMCs. The CDR3 spells CASSIGGIKNIQYF. Written as DNA, the CDR3 is TGTGCCAGTAGTATAGGAGGGATCAAAAACATTCAGTACTTC.